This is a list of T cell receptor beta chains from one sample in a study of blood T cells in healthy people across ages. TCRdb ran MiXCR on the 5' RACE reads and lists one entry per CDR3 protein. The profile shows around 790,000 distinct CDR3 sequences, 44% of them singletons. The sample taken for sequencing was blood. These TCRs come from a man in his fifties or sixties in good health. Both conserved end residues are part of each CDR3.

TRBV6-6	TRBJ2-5	CASSYDQTVTQYF
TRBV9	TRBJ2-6	CASSVRFGANVLTF
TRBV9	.	CASSVEGQGSEQYF
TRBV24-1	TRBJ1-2	CATSDRGRYGYTF
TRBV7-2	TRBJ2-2	CASSLGAGVNTGELFF
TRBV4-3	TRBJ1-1	CASSQNRGWGEAFF
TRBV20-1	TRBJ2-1	CSARTPTNYNEQFF
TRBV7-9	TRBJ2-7	CASSLENHSYEQYF
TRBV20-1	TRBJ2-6	CSARRGSGANVLTF
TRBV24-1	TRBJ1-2	CATSDAGTDGYTF
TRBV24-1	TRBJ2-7	CATSDRTGPQGEQYF
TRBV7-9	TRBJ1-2	CASSLLDSPGYTF
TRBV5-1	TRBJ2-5	CASSLTGTSGQETQYF
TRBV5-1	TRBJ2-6	CASTGQPASGANVLTF
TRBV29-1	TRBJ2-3	CSGRPGDTQYF
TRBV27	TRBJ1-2	CASSPHPGREGGYTF
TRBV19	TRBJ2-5	CASQGGQARTQYF
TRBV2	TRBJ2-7	CASSARVASYEQYF
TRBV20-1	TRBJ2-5	CSAREDRTIQETQYF
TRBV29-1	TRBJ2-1	CSVGLTGLVSYNEQFF
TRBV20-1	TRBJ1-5	CSAPRQGYNQPQHF
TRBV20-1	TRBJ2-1	CSARGVVRLRYNEQFF
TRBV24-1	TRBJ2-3	CATSTNTDTQYF
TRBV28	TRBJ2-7	CASVLGGRAYEQYF
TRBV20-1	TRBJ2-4	CSARGILGAAKTIQYF
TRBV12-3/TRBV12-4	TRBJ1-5	CASSFRRDQPQHF
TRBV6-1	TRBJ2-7	CVSSEDGFGYGGTLEQYF
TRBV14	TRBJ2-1	CASSLRAGSYNGQFF
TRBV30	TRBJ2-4	CAWSLLAAQNIQYF
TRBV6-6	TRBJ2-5	CASRAGGEETQYF
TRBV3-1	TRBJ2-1	CASSQDLLGVDNEQFF
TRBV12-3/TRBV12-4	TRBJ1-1	CASSSGGEAFF
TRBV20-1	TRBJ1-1	CSARDQDRGETEAFF
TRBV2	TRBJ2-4	CASKGTYGYNEQYF
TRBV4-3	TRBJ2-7	CASSQEDRYSYEQYF
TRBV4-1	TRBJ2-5	CTSSPGRGQETQYF
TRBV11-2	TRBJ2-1	CASSLTSGGPYISYNEQFF
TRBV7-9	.	CASSFPGGTPLGETQYF
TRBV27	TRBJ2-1	CASSRNPGGGRDNEQFF
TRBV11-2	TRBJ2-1	CASSYGQDSYNEQFF
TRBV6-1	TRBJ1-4	CASSVQRAATNEKLFF
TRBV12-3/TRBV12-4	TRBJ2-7	CASTKGPSNEQYF
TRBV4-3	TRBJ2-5	CASSHVRGAGETQYF
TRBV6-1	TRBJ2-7	CASSGLSTYEQYF
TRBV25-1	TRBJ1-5	CASSESRGNQPQHF
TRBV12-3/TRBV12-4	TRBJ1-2	CASSLTPGPSEGYTF
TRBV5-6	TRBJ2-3	CASSLLLESPTDTQYF
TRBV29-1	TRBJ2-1	CSAYGGAHSYNEQFF
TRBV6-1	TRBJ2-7	CASSEAAPPAYEQYF